Below are 30 T cell receptor beta chains sequenced from a single sample in a study of blood T cell repertoires in COVID-19. This table comes from immunoSEQ multiplex PCR, and its TCRdb copy is limited to in-frame clones, with some not included. Altogether about 350,000 clones are present, roughly 87% being singletons, with the ten largest covering more than 0.8%. The sample consisted of PBMCs or T cells enriched from blood (not recorded which). The receptors derive from a woman aged 30 to 39 who had recovered from COVID-19.

The chain uses TRBV28 and TRBJ2-7, with TRBD2 matching 11 bases. Germline lookup yields CDR1 MDHEN and CDR2 SYDVKM. The CDR3 contains 19 residues. J was trimmed by 3 bases and V by 5 bases; bases with no gene match: 18. This chain's CDR3 is CASSPPAVRTGTSGYEQYF. CDR3 in DNA: TGTGCCAGCAGTCCCCCGGCGGTAAGAACCGGGACTAGCGGCTACGAGCAGTACTTC.

V usage is TRBV21-1 and J usage is TRBJ1-2; the D call TRBD1 from the table was never checked on the DNA. TRBV21-1 is a pseudogene. This CDR3 comprises 16 residues. CDR3 sequence reads: CASSKNPGQGDYGYTF. The CDR3 bases are TGTGCCAGCAGCAAAAACCCGGGACAGGGGGACTATGGCTACACCTTC.

This clone was counted a few times. The chain has TRBV18 and TRBJ1-3; weak D call: TRBD1 (6 bases). Trimming cost V 8 bases and J 0 bases, with 14 bases left between them. In germline, CDR1 is KGHSH, CDR2 LQKENI. The CDR3 is made up of 15 amino acids. DNA for the CDR3: TGTGCCAGCGTGGACAGCTTATACTCTGGAAACACCATATATTTT. Its translation is CASVDSLYSGNTIYF.

V is TRBV29-1 and J is TRBJ1-3; 11 positions agree with TRBD1. Germline CDR1 and CDR2: SQVTM and ANQGSEA. The V segment lost 2 bases and the J segment 3 bases; nucleotides outside the gene matches: 12. The CDR3 covers 18 residues. CDR3 coding DNA: TGCAGCGTTGAAAAATTTCCCGGGACAGGGGGAGATGGAAACACCATATATTTT. Translating it yields CSVEKFPGTGGDGNTIYF.

The rearrangement uses TRBV3-1 (or the pseudogene TRBV3-2) and TRBJ1-3; perhaps TRBD1 as D (5 bases). Germline V CDR1 and CDR2: LGHDT, YNNKEL (reference sequence). V was clipped by 0 bases and J by 1 base, with 10 bases between them. The CDR3 consists of 16 residues. The CDR3 here is CASSQEHSGSGNTIYF. DNA for the CDR3: TGTGCCAGCAGCCAAGAACATTCAGGGTCTGGAAACACCATATATTTT.

The sample holds a few counts of this clone. The chain combines TRBV6-5 with TRBJ1-2, with a possible D match to TRBD1 (6 bases). V was pared by 5 bases and J by 8 bases, with 15 bases between. Germline-derived CDR1 and CDR2 are MNHEY and SVGAGI. CDR3 length: 13 residues. CDR3 DNA: TGTGCCAGCAGTCTCGTCGCGGGGGGCGGCTACACCTTC. This encodes CASSLVAGGGYTF.

The V gene is TRBV7-2, the J gene TRBJ1-1, with 8 nucleotides matching TRBD1. V gave up 4 bases and J gave up 1 base; unmatched junction bases: 8. The length of the CDR3 is 16 residues. Germline CDR1 SGHTA, CDR2 FQGNSA. DNA of the CDR3: TGTGCCAGCAGCTCGCGGAAACAGGGGGAGAACACTGAAGCTTTCTTT. The encoded protein is CASSSRKQGENTEAFF.

The V gene is TRBV5-5, the J gene TRBJ1-2; D gene unclear. Germline loops: CDR1 SGHKS, CDR2 YYEKEE (reference sequence). V shed 0 bases and J shed 7 bases, with 13 bases lying between them. The CDR3 is 14 residues long. CDR3: CASSLDAGSSGYTF. The DNA of the CDR3 is TGTGCCAGCAGCTTGGATGCGGGATCGAGTGGCTACACCTTC.

This clone showed up just once. The V gene is TRBV2, the J gene TRBJ1-1; D possibly corresponds to TRBD1 (5 bases). The V gene's germline CDR1 is SNHLY and CDR2 FYNNEI. Trimming shortened V by 7 bases and J by 1 base, and 13 bases separated the two germline ends. CDR3 size: 14 residues. CDR3 residues: CASTAGRSNTEAFF. The CDR3 DNA is TGTGCCAGCACGGCGGGACGATCGAACACTGAAGCTTTCTTT.

The chain combines TRBV5-1 with TRBJ1-6; D is unclear. There are 15 residues in the CDR3. The V gene lost 0 bases and the J gene lost 1 base, with 5 bases spanning the gap. The germline V gene has CDR1 SGHRS and CDR2 YFSETQ. The CDR3 DNA sequence: TGCGCCAGCAGCTTGGACGGGTCCTATAATTCACCCCTCCACTTT. It specifies CASSLDGSYNSPLHF.

The chain joins TRBV18 to TRBJ2-7; TRBD1 matches at 11 bases. Germline lookup yields CDR1 KGHSH and CDR2 LQKENI. This CDR3 spans 19 amino acids. V shed 1 base, J shed 3 bases, and the junction held 14 bases outside the gene matches. The CDR3 loop is CASSPLPPLSGTGGYEQYF. CDR3 DNA: TGTGCCAGCTCACCACTTCCCCCCTTGTCCGGGACAGGGGGCTACGAGCAGTACTTC.

V is TRBV7-2 and J is TRBJ2-7, with 7 bases lining up with TRBD1. V shed 0 bases and J 3 bases; nucleotides not matched to a gene: 8. The CDR3 spans 16 residues. Germline V lookup: CDR1 SGHTA, CDR2 FQGNSA. CDR3 residues: CASSLAPGQTYYEQYF. The CDR3 nucleotides are TGTGCCAGCAGCTTAGCTCCGGGACAGACATACTACGAGCAGTACTTC.

The chain recombines TRBV2 with TRBJ2-7; 7 bases line up with TRBD1. Germline trimming cut 5 bases from V and 2 bases from J; bases unmatched to any gene: 6. The CDR3 runs to 14 residues. The V gene's germline CDR1 is SNHLY and CDR2 FYNNEI. The CDR3 DNA sequence: TGTGCCAGCAGTCTCGGACAGGATCCCTACGAGCAGTACTTC. Translated, it gives CASSLGQDPYEQYF.

The rearrangement uses TRBV3-1 (or the pseudogene TRBV3-2) and TRBJ2-3; D is perhaps TRBD1 (6 bases). Trimming took off 4 bases at V and 4 bases at J, with 18 bases between the two ends. Germline V gene lookup returns CDR1 LGHDT and CDR2 YNNKEL (reference sequence). There are 16 residues in the CDR3. CDR3 coding DNA: TGTGCCAGCAGCCCTTCGGGCAGGGGCGGAGCAGATACGCAGTATTTT. This encodes CASSPSGRGGADTQYF.

The rearrangement joins TRBV25-1 to TRBJ1-1, with a tentative D call TRBD1 (6 bases). CDR1 and CDR2 from the germline V gene are MGHDK and SYGVNS. This CDR3 has 14 residues. The ends were cut back, 1 base at V and 7 bases at J, with 13 bases in the middle. The CDR3, as DNA: TGTGCCAGCAGTGAATTTCCGCCACAGGGTGAAGCTTTCTTT. Amino acid sequence: CASSEFPPQGEAFF. Full variable domain (rest looked up from reference TRBV25-1 and TRBJ1-1): EADIYQTPRYLVIGTGKKITLECSQTMGHDKMYWYQQDPGMELHLIHYSYGVNSTEKGDLSSESTVSRIRTEHFPLTLESARPSHTSQYLCASSEFPPQGEAFFGQGTRLTVV.

V usage is TRBV10-2 and J usage is TRBJ1-2, with TRBD1 matching over 7 bases. Per germline, CDR1 WSHSY and CDR2 SAAADI. The V segment lost 0 bases and the J segment 3 bases; nucleotides outside the gene matches: 10. This CDR3 has 17 amino acids. The CDR3 coding sequence is TGCGCCAGCAGTGAGTCGGTGACAGGGCGGTGGGACTATGGCTACACCTTC. Translating it yields CASSESVTGRWDYGYTF.

This clone was detected only once. The gene calls are TRBV28 and TRBJ2-7; 7 nucleotides line up with TRBD1. This CDR3 is 14 amino acids long. CDR1 and CDR2 (germline): MDHEN, SYDVKM. Trimming removed 6 bases from V and 4 bases from J; junction bases left unmatched: 9. CDR3 amino acids: CASRTGQSSYEQYF. The CDR3 DNA reads as TGTGCCAGCAGGACAGGGCAAAGCTCGTACGAGCAGTACTTC.

The chain links TRBV7-8 to TRBJ2-1, with a possible D match to TRBD1 (6 bases). Germline CDR1 SGHVS, CDR2 FQNEAQ. The V gene lost 4 bases and the J gene lost 0 bases, with 13 bases spanning the gap. The CDR3 sequence is 16 residues long. This CDR3 is CASSSQRTASYNEQFF. The CDR3 nucleotides read TGTGCCAGCAGCTCGCAACGGACAGCCTCCTACAATGAGCAGTTCTTC. The variable domain in full, with the rest retrieved from reference TRBV7-8 and TRBJ2-1, is GAGVSQSPRYKVAKRGQDVALRCDPISGHVSLFWYQQALGQGPEFLTYFQNEAQLDKSGLPSDRFFAERPEGSVSTLKIQRTQQEDSAVYLCASSSQRTASYNEQFFGPGTRLTVL.

The chain uses TRBV11-2 and TRBJ1-2; perhaps TRBD1 as D (5 bases). Germline-derived CDR1 and CDR2 are SGHAT and FQNNGV. This CDR3 has 16 amino acids. The germline V and J ends were trimmed by 4 bases and 3 bases, with 18 bases remaining between them. CDR3 DNA: TGTGCCAGCAGCTCCCATTGGCAGGGAGGGGACTATGGCTACACCTTC. It specifies CASSSHWQGGDYGYTF.

The CDR3 DNA sequence: TGTGCCAGCAGGGCCCCCGGGACAAACCAAGAGACCCAGTACTTC. It encodes CASRAPGTNQETQYF. This sequence joins TRBV2 and TRBJ2-5; tentative D call: TRBD1 (6 bases). There are 15 residues in the CDR3. The germline V gene encodes CDR1 SNHLY and CDR2 FYNNEI. With 6 bases removed from V and 0 bases from J, the gap between germline ends came to 14 bases.

This chain joins TRBV6-5 and TRBJ1-3; 9 nucleotides align to TRBD1. This CDR3 has 15 residues. Per germline, CDR1 MNHEY and CDR2 SVGAGI. Trimming removed 7 bases from V and 4 bases from J; junction bases left unmatched: 8. The CDR3 reads CASIKGQGVGNTIYF. The DNA for the CDR3 is TGTGCCAGCATCAAGGGACAGGGAGTCGGAAACACCATATATTTT.

V and J are TRBV24-1 and TRBJ2-5; D unresolved. V was clipped by 5 bases and J by 5 bases, with 17 bases between them. CDR3 length: 15 amino acids. CDR1 is KGHDR and CDR2 is SFDVKD in the germline V gene. The CDR3 is CATSAGSSLMETQYF. The CDR3 coding sequence is TGTGCCACCAGTGCGGGTAGTAGTCTAATGGAGACCCAGTACTTC.

This chain links TRBV2 with TRBJ2-2; 7 nucleotides match TRBD1. The CDR3 loop spans 14 amino acids. In germline, CDR1 is SNHLY, CDR2 FYNNEI. The V segment lost 8 bases and the J segment 1 base; nucleotides outside the gene matches: 4. The CDR3 sequence is CASGQEQNTGELFF. In DNA, the CDR3 is TGTGCCAGCGGACAGGAGCAGAACACCGGGGAGCTGTTTTTT. Based on the CDR3 plus reference TRBV2 and TRBJ2-2, the full variable domain is EPEVTQTPSHQVTQMGQEVILRCVPISNHLYFYWYRQILGQKVEFLVSFYNNEISEKSEIFDDQFSVERPDGSNFTLKIRSTKLEDSAMYFCASGQEQNTGELFFGEGSRLTVL.

The J gene is TRBJ1-3, the V gene TRBV3-1 (or the pseudogene TRBV3-2); D not certain. The CDR3 contains 17 residues. The germline gives CDR1 LGHDT, CDR2 YNNKEL (reference sequence). The ends were cut back, 0 bases at V and 2 bases at J, with 14 bases in the middle. Here the CDR3 DNA reads TGTGCCAGCAGCCAAGAGGGAGACACCCCGGCTGGAAACACCATATATTTT. Translation: CASSQEGDTPAGNTIYF.

This clone has only one observation. The chain uses TRBV6-5 and TRBJ1-1, with D maybe TRBD1 (6 bases). The CDR3 is 15 residues long. The germline gives CDR1 MNHEY, CDR2 SVGAGI. V lost 0 bases and J 4 bases, leaving 12 bases between the germline ends. CDR3 DNA sequence: TGTGCCAGCAGTTACTCGACGGCCAGGGGCACTGAAGCTTTCTTT. Translated, it gives CASSYSTARGTEAFF.

This chain connects TRBV27 to TRBJ2-1; 16 positions agree with TRBD2. Germline V gene sequence: CDR1 MNHEY, CDR2 SMNVEV (reference sequence). The J segment lost 3 bases and the V segment lost 4 bases, leaving 6 bases of the junction unmatched. CDR3 length: 18 amino acids. The CDR3 DNA reads as TGTGCCAGCAGTTCGGGACTAGCGGGGGGGCCCCTCTACAATGAGCAGTTCTTC. It encodes CASSSGLAGGPLYNEQFF.

The chain uses TRBV28 and TRBJ1-6; tentatively, D is TRBD1 (6 bases). This CDR3 is built from 13 residues. Per the germline V gene, CDR1 is MDHEN and CDR2 is SYDVKM. Trimming removed 10 bases at V and 5 bases at J, with 12 bases between. CDR3 loop: CATLGHHNSPLHF. The CDR3 DNA is TGTGCCACCCTGGGACATCATAATTCACCCCTCCACTTT.

The sample holds one count of this clone. The gene calls are TRBV7-9 and TRBJ1-3, with D unclear. This CDR3 spans 14 amino acids. V was cut by 3 bases and J by 4 bases, with 10 bases left in between. Germline CDR1 SEHNR, CDR2 FQNEAQ (reference sequence). CDR3 in amino acids: CASSLVSGGNTIYF. The CDR3 nucleotides read TGTGCCAGCAGCTTGGTATCGGGGGGAAACACCATATATTTT.

This clone was seen once. The V call is TRBV11-2, the J call TRBJ2-5, with D tentatively TRBD1 (6 bases). CDR3 length: 18 amino acids. Germline V CDR1 and CDR2: SGHAT, FQNNGV. Trimming removed 1 base from V and 0 bases from J, with 18 bases in between. CDR3 nucleotide sequence: TGTGCCAGCAGCTTAGTGGGGACACTGACCCAGTACCAAGAGACCCAGTACTTC. Translating it yields CASSLVGTLTQYQETQYF.

J is TRBJ2-7 and V is TRBV3-1 (or the pseudogene TRBV3-2), with 13 nucleotides matching TRBD2. CDR1 and CDR2 from the germline V gene are LGHDT and YNNKEL (reference sequence). V shed 1 base, J shed 4 bases, and the junction held 4 bases outside the gene matches. CDR3 length: 16 residues. The CDR3 here is CASSQVVLAGGYEQYF. CDR3 DNA: TGTGCCAGCAGCCAAGTTGTACTAGCGGGGGGGTACGAGCAGTACTTC.